This section outlines one T cell receptor (beta chain) sequence together with its context. The antigen this receptor binds is unknown. There are no base qualities to consult, and no much larger clone falls within one base. Interpreted using the paper, the time point label stands for: peripheral blood 6 weeks after treatment start. The cohort included some 30 patients with locally advanced or metastatic urothelial carcinoma who were treated at Memorial Sloan Kettering on a trial protocol. Peripheral blood mononuclear cells were collected pretreatment and during treatment, with between 1 and 8 total time points obtained per patient. The Qiagen DNeasy Blood extraction kit was used to purify genomic DNA from total PBMCs and tumor samples. PBMCs were collected pretreatment and during treatment, and were isolated and stored as previously described. This record belongs to a study of PD-L1 blockade in urothelial cancer (dated by TCRdb to 2017 to 2019). Regarding the study in general: Every patient began therapy at some point between 2014 and 2015 and was given atezolizumab 1,200 mg intravenously every 3 weeks. About nine tenths of the roughly 29 patients were males with bladder-origin urothelial cancer, and 18 of 29 reported a prior smoking history. Durable clinical benefit was achieved by nine patients but not by the remaining 20. Blood samples were analyzed at 3 weeks after treatment start (second dose) and at 6 weeks after treatment start. Whole exome sequencing and RNA sequencing of pretreatment tumors were performed alongside TCR sequencing in the same patients. Twenty-nine patients had pretreatment blood TCR-seq, some 25 had at least one posttreatment blood collection, and some 25 had tumor TCR-seq. Patients had an ECOG performance status of 0 or 1 and had received between 0 and 3 prior chemotherapy regimens. Durable clinical benefit meant progression-free survival longer than 6 months, and TCR features were also tested against progression-free and overall survival. The study was an exploratory multi-omic analysis of somatic, immune and clinical correlates of response to PD-L1 blockade with atezolizumab in urothelial cancer. Blood samples gave median yields of around 150,000 T cells and 82,636 unique TCRs, along with a median clonality of approximately 0.08. Pretreatment tumor samples, along with matched peripheral blood collected serially before and after atezolizumab treatment, underwent TCR sequencing.

V is trimmed back by 4 bases and J by 3 bases, and the junction contains 12 bases that no gene match accounts for. Taken from the germline V gene (reference sequence), the CDR1 and CDR2 loops are SGHKS and YYEKEE. Reading from cysteine to phenylalanine, the CDR3 counts 16 amino acids. The only DNA kept is the CDR3, 48 bases in frame from the first base. To estimate absolute template abundance from read counts, synthetic TCR analog templates were spiked into each PCR. The immunoSEQ assay used bias-controlled V and J gene primers to amplify TCRbeta CDR3 regions from genomic DNA. Sequencing of rearranged TCRbeta segments was done at approximately 20X coverage. As for the authors' bioinformatics: Sequencing errors were corrected by clustering, and CDR3s were annotated against IMGT so that V, D and J genes could be assigned. Only productive TCRbeta rearrangements were used in downstream analyses, excluding out-of-frame or stop-codon sequences. Clonality was computed as one minus Shannon entropy normalized by the log of the number of unique productive sequences. Clones differing between time points or between blood and tumor were identified using Fisher's exact test with Benjamini-Hochberg correction, with an adjusted p below 0.01 applied as the threshold. TCRdb took this table from immuneACCESS and kept in-frame rearrangements with V and J called. Such tables lack part of the clones; where checked against another copy, unresolved V genes explain under half of the gap, and the rest is unexplained. That table is the source of V, J and clone size, and D and trimming were worked out from the DNA. This sample holds around 33,000 clones; 80% to 90% were observed only once. 7.5% to 9.5% of the sample is held by the ten biggest clonotypes.

The full study reports these points: At 3 weeks after the start of treatment, tumor-associated TCR clones in peripheral blood had expanded more in patients with durable benefit (n of about 20, p = 0.022). Small sample size (n ≈ 29) and many exploratory analyses mean the results are intended to be hypothesis-generating. Improved progression-free and overall survival was associated with having pretreatment peripheral blood TCR clonality below the median.

The sequencing here drew on PBMCs, taken around atezolizumab (anti-PD-L1) treatment. This TCR was recovered from a man older than 75 with urothelial cancer. The chain is made from TRBV5-5 and TRBJ2-7, and 8 bases in between align with TRBD1. Read as DNA, the sequence is TGTGCCAGCAGCCGTACCCCGGGACAGGTGGTCTACGAGCAGTACTTC. This translates into CASSRTPGQVVYEQYF.